These 28 T cell receptor beta chains were all obtained from the same sample, sequenced in a study of blood T cell repertoires in COVID-19. Clones were read by immunoSEQ multiplex PCR, and TCRdb kept only the in-frame ones, dropping some. The data show approximately 200,000 clones, 75% to 90% seen once. Material: PBMCs or T cells enriched from blood (not recorded which). Source of these receptors: a man aged 35-49 years who had recovered from COVID-19.

The chain links TRBV28 to TRBJ1-2, with 8 bases matching TRBD1. The CDR3 spans 12 residues. CDR1 and CDR2 from the germline V gene are MDHEN and SYDVKM. Unmatched junction bases numbered 8, after V lost 6 bases and J lost 11 bases. As DNA, the CDR3 is TGTGCCAGCAGCAGAATTAACAGGGGGTACACCTTC. Translated, it gives CASSRINRGYTF.

The V gene is TRBV20-1, the J gene TRBJ2-2; possibly TRBD2 for D (5 bases). CDR3 length equals 14 residues. Germline V CDR1 and CDR2: DFQATT, SNEGSKA (reference sequence). Trimming cost V 3 bases and J 1 base, with 9 bases left between them. CDR3 loop: CSASTGLNTGELFF. CDR3 nucleotides: TGCAGTGCTAGTACCGGACTGAACACCGGGGAGCTGTTTTTT.

V gene TRBV5-1 combines with J gene TRBJ2-7; D gene ambiguous. This CDR3 has 12 amino acids. V shed 3 bases and J shed 6 bases, with 10 bases lying between them. Germline lookup yields CDR1 SGHRS and CDR2 YFSETQ. The CDR3 reads CASSSSVREQYF. CDR3 in DNA: TGCGCCAGCAGCTCCTCTGTCCGCGAGCAGTACTTC.

The genes are TRBV7-9 and TRBJ1-4; D might be TRBD1 (6 bases). Trimming took off 8 bases at V and 5 bases at J, with 12 bases between the two ends. Germline V lookup: CDR1 SEHNR, CDR2 FQNEAQ (reference sequence). CDR3 length: 13 residues. This CDR3 is CASGDGQNEKLFF. DNA of the CDR3: TGTGCCAGCGGAGACGGACAGAATGAAAAACTGTTTTTT.

This clone was picked up one time. The CDR3 DNA reads as TGTGCCAGCAGTGAAAAACAATTCCCTAGCGGGATCTACAATGAGCAGTTCTTC. Translated, it gives CASSEKQFPSGIYNEQFF. V is TRBV6-1 and J is TRBJ2-1, with TRBD2 identical over 9 bases. Germline values: CDR1 MNHNS, CDR2 SASEGT. The CDR3 is 18 amino acids. V was pared by 2 bases and J by 3 bases, with 11 bases of the junction left unmatched.

V is TRBV11-2 and J is TRBJ1-2; D perhaps matches TRBD1 (6 bases). The CDR3 runs to 15 residues. Germline CDR1 is SGHAT and CDR2 is FQNNGV. V lost 5 bases to trimming and J lost 5 bases, with 18 bases between them. The CDR3 DNA sequence: TGTGCCAGCAGCCCCGGGAGGAGGGGGATATATGGCTACACCTTC. Its translation: CASSPGRRGIYGYTF.

This chain connects TRBV10-3 to TRBJ1-6, with a possible D match to TRBD1 (5 bases). Germline-derived CDR1 and CDR2 are ENHRY and SYGVKD. V was cut by 7 bases and J by 6 bases, with 13 bases left in between. This CDR3 region has 14 residues. The CDR3 region is CAIKEGQGNSPLHF. CDR3 DNA sequence: TGTGCCATCAAGGAGGGGCAGGGTAATTCACCCCTCCACTTT.

The chain couples TRBV27 to TRBJ2-2, with D unresolved. CDR1 MNHEY and CDR2 SMNVEV come from the germline V gene (reference sequence). The CDR3 loop spans 12 amino acids. The germline V and J ends were trimmed by 5 bases and 6 bases, with 7 bases remaining between them. CDR3 sequence (DNA): TGTGCCAGCAGTCCAGTGTCCGGGGAGCTGTTTTTT. This translates into CASSPVSGELFF.

The chain carries TRBV6-1 and TRBJ1-1; a weak D match, TRBD1 (5 bases). The CDR3 contains 14 residues. Germline CDR1 reads MNHNS; CDR2 reads SASEGT. V was shortened by 3 bases and J by 3 bases, with 11 bases between the two germline ends. The CDR3 loop is CASSEPGKDTEAFF. In DNA form, the CDR3 reads TGTGCCAGCAGTGAGCCAGGGAAGGACACTGAAGCTTTCTTT.

The rearrangement links TRBV19 to TRBJ2-7; 12 bases align to TRBD2. CDR1 and CDR2 (germline): LNHDA, SQIVND (reference sequence). There are 15 residues in the CDR3. With 5 bases clipped from V and 1 base from J, the junction kept 3 bases outside the gene matches. The CDR3 spells CASSDLAGGSYEQYF. As DNA, the CDR3 is TGTGCCAGTAGTGACCTAGCGGGAGGGTCCTACGAGCAGTACTTC. Full variable domain (remainder filled in from reference TRBV19 and TRBJ2-7): DGGITQSPKYLFRKEGQNVTLSCEQNLNHDAMYWYRQDPGQGLRLIYYSQIVNDFQKGDIAEGYSVSREKKESFPLTVTSAQKNPTAFYLCASSDLAGGSYEQYFGPGTRLTVT.

This chain links TRBV7-2 with TRBJ2-3, with D maybe TRBD2 (6 bases). CDR1 and CDR2 (germline): SGHTA, FQGNSA. V was shortened by 4 bases and J by 5 bases, with 10 bases between the two germline ends. This CDR3 is built from 13 residues. The CDR3 loop is CASSSRRGDTQYF. CDR3 bases: TGTGCCAGCAGCTCCAGGAGGGGAGATACGCAGTATTTT. Variable domain in full (rest from reference TRBV7-2 and TRBJ2-3): GAGVSQSPSNKVTEKGKDVELRCDPISGHTALYWYRQSLGQGLEFLIYFQGNSAPDKSGLPSDRFSAERTGGSVSTLTIQRTQQEDSAVYLCASSSRRGDTQYFGPGTRLTVL.

The V and J genes are TRBV7-3 and TRBJ2-2; no clear D. CDR3 size: 13 residues. The germline V and J ends were trimmed by 2 bases and 3 bases, with 4 bases remaining between them. Germline assignment: CDR1 SGHTA and CDR2 FQGTGA. The CDR3: CASSLRDTGELFF. The CDR3 region has the DNA TGTGCCAGCAGCTTACGGGACACCGGGGAGCTGTTTTTT.

The chain employs TRBV9 and TRBJ1-5; TRBD1 might be the D (6 bases). Per germline, CDR1 SGDLS and CDR2 YYNGEE. This CDR3 comprises 15 residues. Trimming removed 4 bases from V and 2 bases from J, with 13 bases in between. The CDR3 DNA follows: TGTGCCAGCAGCAACGAGGGGGGGGGCAATCAGCCCCAGCATTTT. This codes for CASSNEGGGNQPQHF.

The chain couples TRBV20-1 to TRBJ2-5; TRBD2 is a possible D gene (5 bases). Germline CDR1 is DFQATT and CDR2 is SNEGSKA (reference sequence). CDR3 length equals 14 residues. V was shortened by 3 bases and J by 3 bases, with 14 bases between the two germline ends. The CDR3 region is CSASPQRIKETQYF. The CDR3 nucleotides are TGCAGTGCTAGTCCTCAGCGGATAAAAGAGACCCAGTACTTC.

This clone was picked up one time. V is TRBV14 and J is TRBJ2-7, with 7 bases matching TRBD2. V shed 1 base and J 7 bases; nucleotides not matched to a gene: 10. The germline CDR1 and CDR2 sequences are SGHDN and FVKESK. This CDR3 is built from 15 residues. Written as DNA, the CDR3 is TGTGCCAGCAGCCAAGCCGGGACGGGAGGAGGGGAGCAGTACTTC. Translation gives CASSQAGTGGGEQYF. Based on the CDR3 plus reference TRBV14 and TRBJ2-7, the full variable domain is EAGVTQFPSHSVIEKGQTVTLRCDPISGHDNLYWYRRVMGKEIKFLLHFVKESKQDESGMPNNRFLAERTGGTYSTLKVQPAELEDSGVYFCASSQAGTGGGEQYFGPGTRLTVT.

The chain employs TRBV2 and TRBJ1-3; perhaps TRBD1 as D (5 bases). The CDR3 length is 13 residues. Between the trimmed V and J ends, which lost 6 bases and 0 bases, there was a span of 6 bases. Germline lookup yields CDR1 SNHLY and CDR2 FYNNEI. CDR3 region: CASRTDSGNTIYF. Here the CDR3 DNA reads TGTGCCAGCAGGACAGACTCTGGAAACACCATATATTTT.

The chain links TRBV9 to TRBJ1-1; weak D call: TRBD1 (5 bases). Germline V gene lookup returns CDR1 SGDLS and CDR2 YYNGEE. Trimming stripped 3 bases from V and 0 bases from J, with 9 bases between. The CDR3 extends over 14 amino acids. The CDR3 region has the DNA TGTGCCAGCAGCGCTCGACAGATGAACACTGAAGCTTTCTTT. Protein: CASSARQMNTEAFF. The variable domain in full, with the rest retrieved from reference TRBV9 and TRBJ1-1, is DSGVTQTPKHLITATGQRVTLRCSPRSGDLSVYWYQQSLDQGLQFLIQYYNGEERAKGNILERFSAQQFPDLHSELNLSSLELGDSALYFCASSARQMNTEAFFGQGTRLTVV.

The V gene is TRBV3-1 (or the pseudogene TRBV3-2), the J gene TRBJ1-4; the D gene is possibly TRBD1 (5 bases). Trimming pared 1 base from V and 7 bases from J, leaving 16 bases between. The germline CDR1 and CDR2 sequences are LGHDT and YNNKEL (reference sequence). The CDR3 loop spans 16 amino acids. The CDR3 DNA reads as TGTGCCAGCAGCCAAGGAAAAGGGGCGCTGGCTGAAAAACTGTTTTTT. Protein product: CASSQGKGALAEKLFF.

The J gene is TRBJ2-2, the V gene TRBV9; the D gene is possibly TRBD1 (6 bases). The CDR3 extends over 14 amino acids. V was shortened by 2 bases and J by 6 bases, with 11 bases between the two germline ends. Per the germline V gene, CDR1 is SGDLS and CDR2 is YYNGEE. CDR3 protein: CASSVAGVPGELFF. The CDR3, as DNA: TGTGCCAGCAGCGTTGCAGGGGTCCCCGGGGAGCTGTTTTTT. The full variable domain, rest sourced from reference TRBV9 and TRBJ2-2, is DSGVTQTPKHLITATGQRVTLRCSPRSGDLSVYWYQQSLDQGLQFLIQYYNGEERAKGNILERFSAQQFPDLHSELNLSSLELGDSALYFCASSVAGVPGELFFGEGSRLTVL.

This chain joins TRBV3-1 (or the pseudogene TRBV3-2) and TRBJ2-7; D possibly corresponds to TRBD1 (6 bases). The V end lost 4 bases, the J end lost 5 bases, and 12 bases lay between the germline ends. The CDR3 totals 13 residues. Germline CDR1 reads LGHDT; CDR2 reads YNNKEL (reference sequence). The CDR3 bases are TGTGCCAGCAGCCCCCGGACAGAAGACGAGCAGTACTTC. Translating it yields CASSPRTEDEQYF.

V gene TRBV14 combines with J gene TRBJ2-7, with D perhaps TRBD2 (5 bases). V lost 3 bases and J 7 bases, leaving 10 bases between the germline ends. Germline V gene data show CDR1 as SGHDN and CDR2 as FVKESK. The CDR3 loop spans 12 amino acids. As DNA, the CDR3 is TGTGCCAGCAGCCACGGGGTTAGGGAGCAGTACTTC. It is translated as CASSHGVREQYF.

This clone was detected a few times. This chain links TRBV2 with TRBJ1-2, with D possibly matching TRBD1 (5 bases). V lost 8 bases and J 3 bases, leaving 13 bases between the germline ends. CDR1 SNHLY and CDR2 FYNNEI come from the germline V gene. The CDR3 covers 13 residues. The chain's CDR3 is CASVRETDYGYTF. The CDR3, as DNA: TGTGCCAGCGTGCGGGAGACAGACTATGGCTACACCTTC.

The chain carries TRBV28 and TRBJ1-5; 7 bases line up with TRBD1. The germline V gene has CDR1 MDHEN and CDR2 SYDVKM. V dropped 5 bases and J dropped 7; count of bases not matched to a gene: 8. The CDR3 extends over 14 amino acids. This CDR3 is CASSPAGGWQPQHF. The CDR3 nucleotides are TGTGCCAGCAGTCCCGCAGGGGGATGGCAGCCCCAGCATTTT.

The chain links TRBV7-9 to TRBJ2-1, with TRBD2 matching 7 bases. This CDR3 spans 17 amino acids. The germline gives CDR1 SEHNR, CDR2 FQNEAQ (reference sequence). The V gene end was trimmed by 2 bases and the J gene end by 6 bases; junction bases not matched to a gene: 13. The CDR3 protein is CASSLLGGSSLGNEQFF. DNA for the CDR3: TGTGCCAGCAGCTTATTGGGCGGGAGTTCCCTCGGCAATGAGCAGTTCTTC. The whole variable domain, filled in from reference TRBV7-9 and TRBJ2-1, reads DTGVSQNPRHKITKRGQNVTFRCDPISEHNRLYWYRQTLGQGPEFLTYFQNEAQLEKSRLLSDRFSAERPKGSFSTLEIQRTEQGDSAMYLCASSLLGGSSLGNEQFFGPGTRLTVL.

The chain couples TRBV6-2 or TRBV6-3 to TRBJ2-1, with D perhaps TRBD1 (6 bases). The V gene lost 4 bases and the J gene lost 0 bases, with 16 bases spanning the gap. The CDR3 consists of 17 residues. In germline, CDR1 is MNHEY, CDR2 SVGEGT. In nucleotides, the CDR3 is TGTGCCAGCAGTTTCCAGACCGGGACATCCTCCTACAATGAGCAGTTCTTC. Its protein product is CASSFQTGTSSYNEQFF.

V is TRBV4-1 and J is TRBJ2-2, with D perhaps TRBD2 (6 bases). V lost 8 bases to trimming and J lost 1 base, with 11 bases between them. Germline V gene data show CDR1 as MGHRA and CDR2 as YSYEKL. The CDR3 has 14 amino acids. The CDR3 coding sequence is TGCGCCAGCCGAATGACTAGGAACACCGGGGAGCTGTTTTTT. Translating it yields CASRMTRNTGELFF.

This chain links TRBV7-8 with TRBJ2-7, with 11 positions matching TRBD2. This CDR3 spans 16 amino acids. J was trimmed by 4 bases and V by 5 bases; bases with no gene match: 10. The germline V gene encodes CDR1 SGHVS and CDR2 FQNEAQ. CDR3 bases: TGTGCCAGCAGCCCTATAGCGGGAGGGTCTATGTACGAGCAGTACTTC. Translating it yields CASSPIAGGSMYEQYF.

The count of this clone is one. V gene TRBV21-1 combines with J gene TRBJ1-5. TRBV21-1 is reported as a pseudogene. This CDR3 has 16 amino acids. CDR3 region: CASSKFGVLRIEPQHF. CDR3 bases: TGTGCCAGCAGCAAATTTGGAGTTCTCCGTATTGAGCCCCAGCATTTT.